This TCR beta chain is from a study of patients and donors after allogeneic stem cell transplantation. TCRdb independently ran MiXCR on the RT-PCR reads; one entry per CDR3 protein. The sample has over 150,000 distinct CDR3 sequences; around 30% are singletons. Germline lookup yields CDR1 SGHRS and CDR2 YFSETQ. V shed 1 base, J shed 6 bases, and the junction held 2 bases outside the gene matches. The CDR3 loop spans 13 amino acids. Sequenced sample: blood, either unsorted or a sorted T cell fraction (not recorded which). The chain employs TRBV5-1 and TRBJ2-3; 7 bases fit TRBD1. The source of this sequence is a human donor who was either an allogeneic HSCT recipient or a stem cell or donor lymphocyte infusion donor (not recorded which). It is not recorded whose cells these are; they may come from a transplant donor. The CDR3 sequence: CASSLNRGDTQYF. DNA for the CDR3: TGCGCCAGCAGCTTGAACAGGGGCGATACGCAGTATTTT.